The 25 T cell receptor beta chains reported below all come from one sample, sequenced in a study of blood T cell repertoires in COVID-19. Some clones are missing from TCRdb's copy, which holds only in-frame ones; the method was immunoSEQ multiplex PCR. The sample contains about 150,000 clones, roughly 90% of which appear only once. The sequencing input was PBMCs or T cells enriched from blood (not recorded which). The receptors come from a woman aged 40 to 49 who had been exposed to COVID-19.

A note on this clone: In the same sample, other DNA sequences code for this CDR3. The V gene is TRBV18, the J gene TRBJ1-1, with 8 positions matching TRBD1. The CDR3 sequence is 13 residues long. The V gene's germline CDR1 is KGHSH and CDR2 LQKENI. V lost 5 bases and J lost 5; bases outside the gene matches: 4. CDR3 coding DNA: TGTGCCAGCTCATCCACAGGGGGTACTGAAGCTTTCTTT. This sequence encodes CASSSTGGTEAFF.

The gene calls are TRBV7-2 and TRBJ2-7; 12 bases are shared with TRBD2. This CDR3 comprises 15 residues. CDR1 and CDR2 (germline): SGHTA, FQGNSA. V lost 6 bases and J lost 1; bases outside the gene matches: 4. CDR3 nucleotide sequence: TGTGCCAGCAGACCAGGACTAGCGGGATCCTACGAGCAGTACTTC. Translation gives CASRPGLAGSYEQYF.

This clone was seen only a few times. The J gene is TRBJ1-1, the V gene TRBV7-8; D might be TRBD1 (5 bases). Trimming removed 2 bases from V and 3 bases from J, with 13 bases in between. This CDR3 is 15 amino acids long. Per the germline V gene, CDR1 is SGHVS and CDR2 is FQNEAQ. The CDR3 sequence is CASSLRGGWDTEAFF. CDR3 nucleotides: TGTGCCAGCAGCTTACGCGGGGGGTGGGACACTGAAGCTTTCTTT.

The table lists this clone with a few counts. The chain couples TRBV7-2 to TRBJ2-7; 9 positions agree with TRBD1. The V gene end was trimmed by 5 bases and the J gene end by 3 bases; junction bases not matched to a gene: 5. Germline V gene lookup returns CDR1 SGHTA and CDR2 FQGNSA. This CDR3 is built from 14 residues. The CDR3 reads CASSNGQGLYEQYF. DNA of the CDR3: TGTGCCAGCAGCAACGGACAGGGGCTCTACGAGCAGTACTTC.

The chain joins TRBV12-3 or TRBV12-4 to TRBJ1-1, with 9 positions matching TRBD1. J lost 3 bases, V lost 5 bases, and 1 base had no gene match. The CDR3 contains 13 residues. CDR3: CASSRDRDTEAFF. The CDR3 nucleotides are TGTGCCAGCAGTCGGGACAGGGACACTGAAGCTTTCTTT.

This rearrangement joins TRBV5-1 to TRBJ2-1; TRBD2 aligns across 11 bases. V was clipped by 3 bases and J by 2 bases; unmatched bases: 1. The CDR3 consists of 15 residues. Germline V lookup: CDR1 SGHRS, CDR2 YFSETQ. In DNA, the CDR3 is TGCGCCAGCAGCTCGGGACTAGCGGCCTACAATGAGCAGTTCTTC. This translates into CASSSGLAAYNEQFF.

The chain has TRBV4-3 and TRBJ1-1, with 9 positions matching TRBD1. CDR1 is LGHNA and CDR2 is YSLEER in the germline V gene. V was clipped by 2 bases and J by 1 base; unmatched bases: 5. This CDR3 is built from 16 residues. CDR3 sequence: CASSQTGTGRNTEAFF. The CDR3 DNA is TGCGCCAGCAGCCAAACCGGGACAGGGAGGAACACTGAAGCTTTCTTT.

V is TRBV18 and J is TRBJ1-1; possibly TRBD1 for D (5 bases). This CDR3 has 14 amino acids. CDR1 is KGHSH, CDR2 LQKENI, per germline. Trimming stripped 3 bases from V and 1 base from J, with 9 bases between. The CDR3 loop reads CASSPATGNTEAFF. DNA for the CDR3: TGTGCCAGCTCACCCGCAACAGGGAACACTGAAGCTTTCTTT.

The chain couples TRBV19 to TRBJ1-1, with no clear D. The CDR3 contains 14 residues. Germline CDR1 is LNHDA and CDR2 is SQIVND (reference sequence). Trimming removed 6 bases at V and 4 bases at J, with 15 bases between. CDR3 sequence: CASRPSEGSTEAFF. For the CDR3, the DNA is TGTGCCAGTAGGCCATCTGAGGGAAGCACTGAAGCTTTCTTT.

The V call is TRBV5-1, the J call TRBJ2-7, with 10 bases matching TRBD1. Germline loops: CDR1 SGHRS, CDR2 YFSETQ. This CDR3 is 14 amino acids long. V shed 4 bases and J 5 bases; nucleotides not matched to a gene: 6. The CDR3 region has the DNA TGCGCCAGCAGCGTGACAGGGGGCAGGCACGAGCAGTACTTC. Translation: CASSVTGGRHEQYF.

Only a few counts were recorded for this clone. The chain links TRBV11-2 to TRBJ1-1; D is unresolved. The germline V gene has CDR1 SGHAT and CDR2 FQNNGV. CDR3 length: 16 amino acids. V lost 5 bases and J lost 3, with 19 bases in between. This chain's CDR3 is CASSPPHGVTDTEAFF. In DNA form, the CDR3 reads TGTGCCAGCAGCCCCCCGCACGGGGTAACGGACACTGAAGCTTTCTTT. Combining the CDR3 with reference TRBV11-2 and TRBJ1-1 gives the whole variable domain EAGVAQSPRYKIIEKRQSVAFWCNPISGHATLYWYQQILGQGPKLLIQFQNNGVVDDSQLPKDRFSAERLKGVDSTLKIQPAKLEDSAVYLCASSPPHGVTDTEAFFGQGTRLTVV.

The chain joins TRBV14 to TRBJ2-7, with D tentatively TRBD1 (6 bases). V was pared by 2 bases and J by 6 bases, with 11 bases between. CDR3 length: 13 amino acids. Germline lookup yields CDR1 SGHDN and CDR2 FVKESK. The CDR3: CASSQNRVGEQYF. Written as DNA, the CDR3 is TGTGCCAGCAGCCAAAACAGGGTAGGCGAGCAGTACTTC.

This clone was detected once. This sequence joins TRBV5-8 and TRBJ2-1; D uncertain. The CDR3 covers 15 residues. From germline, CDR1 is SGHTS and CDR2 YDEGEE. V dropped 0 bases and J dropped 1 base, with 8 bases sitting between them. The CDR3 nucleotides are TGTGCCAGCAGCTTGGGGGCAGTTTCCTACAATGAGCAGTTCTTC. As protein: CASSLGAVSYNEQFF.

V gene TRBV4-2 combines with J gene TRBJ1-2; D unresolved. Germline CDR1 reads LGHNA; CDR2 reads YNFKEQ. This CDR3 has 15 residues. Trimming shortened V by 0 bases and J by 0 bases, and 8 bases separated the two germline ends. This chain's CDR3 is CASSQERLANYGYTF. CDR3 DNA: TGTGCCAGCAGCCAAGAACGGTTAGCTAACTATGGCTACACCTTC.

The chain joins TRBV15 to TRBJ2-7; no definite D call. V was pared by 4 bases and J by 2 bases, with 12 bases between. CDR3 length equals 14 residues. The germline gives CDR1 LNHNV, CDR2 YYDKDF (reference sequence). CDR3 in amino acids: CATSNGGDTYEQYF. The CDR3 nucleotides are TGTGCCACCAGCAACGGCGGTGATACCTACGAGCAGTACTTC.

The sample holds one count of this clone. The J gene is TRBJ2-2, the V gene TRBV7-8; D gene uncertain. Trimming pared 2 bases from V and 6 bases from J, leaving 4 bases between. CDR1 SGHVS and CDR2 FQNEAQ come from the germline V gene. The CDR3 has 12 amino acids. This chain's CDR3 is CASSLPAGELFF. The DNA for the CDR3 is TGTGCCAGCAGCTTACCCGCCGGGGAGCTGTTTTTT. Full variable domain (missing parts from reference TRBV7-8 and TRBJ2-2): GAGVSQSPRYKVAKRGQDVALRCDPISGHVSLFWYQQALGQGPEFLTYFQNEAQLDKSGLPSDRFFAERPEGSVSTLKIQRTQQEDSAVYLCASSLPAGELFFGEGSRLTVL.

The V call is TRBV6-5, the J call TRBJ1-4; D unclear. Trimming shortened V by 4 bases and J by 8 bases, and 14 bases separated the two germline ends. The CDR3 has 14 amino acids. CDR1 and CDR2 from the germline V gene are MNHEY and SVGAGI. The DNA for the CDR3 is TGTGCCAGCAGTTCCGCTTTATCGGGGGAAAAACTGTTTTTT. Protein product: CASSSALSGEKLFF.

The chain couples TRBV13 to TRBJ1-4; 8 bases align to TRBD1. Losses at the gene ends were 2 bases for V and 7 bases for J; bases not matched to a gene: 3. The CDR3 covers 14 residues. Germline-derived CDR1 and CDR2 are PRHDT and FYEKMQ (reference sequence). CDR3 sequence reads: CASSLTGGTEKLFF. The CDR3 DNA sequence: TGTGCCAGCAGCTTAACAGGGGGAACTGAAAAACTGTTTTTT.

CDR3: CASSSTAGGATEAFF. The CDR3 coding sequence is TGTGCCAGCAGTTCGACAGCCGGGGGGGCCACTGAAGCTTTCTTT. This chain uses TRBV27 with TRBJ1-1; D may be TRBD1 (6 bases). Germline CDR1 MNHEY, CDR2 SMNVEV (reference sequence). V lost 4 bases and J 4 bases, leaving 16 bases between the germline ends. The CDR3 is 15 residues long.

The chain has TRBV19 and TRBJ1-5; 7 bases align to TRBD1. The CDR3 contains 14 residues. Trimming took 6 bases from V and 7 from J; bases not matched to a gene: 9. CDR1 is LNHDA and CDR2 is SQIVND in the germline V gene (reference sequence). CDR3 amino acids: CASSLGQEVQPQHF. The CDR3 coding sequence is TGTGCCAGTAGCCTAGGACAGGAAGTACAGCCCCAGCATTTT.

The DNA for the CDR3 is TGCAGCGTTGAGGCCCCGACCCGCTTAGCGGGAAACAATGAGCAGTTCTTC. Its translation: CSVEAPTRLAGNNEQFF. V is TRBV29-1 and J is TRBJ2-1, with TRBD2 identical over 8 bases. The CDR3 has 17 residues. CDR1 is SQVTM and CDR2 is ANQGSEA in the germline V gene. V dropped 3 bases and J dropped 5; count of bases not matched to a gene: 15.

This rearrangement joins TRBV7-2 to TRBJ2-7, with D possibly matching TRBD1 (6 bases). Trimming took 5 bases from V and 0 from J, leaving 14 bases between them. The CDR3 runs to 15 residues. Germline lookup yields CDR1 SGHTA and CDR2 FQGNSA. Written as DNA, the CDR3 is TGTGCCAGCAGCCCGGGGACACTCGGCTCCTACGAGCAGTACTTC. This sequence encodes CASSPGTLGSYEQYF.

The chain combines TRBV9 with TRBJ1-4; D call uncertain. CDR1 and CDR2 from the germline V gene are SGDLS and YYNGEE. Trimming left V 4 bases short and J 5 bases short, with 15 bases between. The CDR3 has 15 amino acids. The CDR3 spells CASSNYPRVNEKLFF. In DNA, the CDR3 is TGTGCCAGCAGCAACTATCCCCGGGTAAATGAAAAACTGTTTTTT.

The chain employs TRBV9 and TRBJ1-1, with TRBD1 matching 9 bases. The germline V gene encodes CDR1 SGDLS and CDR2 YYNGEE. The CDR3 contains 15 residues. Trimming at V came to 0 bases and at J to 3 bases, leaving 3 bases not matched to a gene. CDR3 in DNA: TGTGCCAGCAGCGTAGATGGGACAGGGCACACTGAAGCTTTCTTT. Its translation is CASSVDGTGHTEAFF. Using reference TRBV9 and TRBJ1-1 for the parts outside the CDR3, the full variable domain is DSGVTQTPKHLITATGQRVTLRCSPRSGDLSVYWYQQSLDQGLQFLIQYYNGEERAKGNILERFSAQQFPDLHSELNLSSLELGDSALYFCASSVDGTGHTEAFFGQGTRLTVV.

The genes are TRBV10-2 and TRBJ1-2, with D hard to call. V lost 5 bases and J 4 bases, leaving 8 bases between the germline ends. Germline V gene sequence: CDR1 WSHSY, CDR2 SAAADI. The CDR3 totals 12 residues. Here the CDR3 reads CASSTDLYGYTF. The CDR3 coding sequence is TGCGCCAGCAGTACAGACCTCTATGGCTACACCTTC.